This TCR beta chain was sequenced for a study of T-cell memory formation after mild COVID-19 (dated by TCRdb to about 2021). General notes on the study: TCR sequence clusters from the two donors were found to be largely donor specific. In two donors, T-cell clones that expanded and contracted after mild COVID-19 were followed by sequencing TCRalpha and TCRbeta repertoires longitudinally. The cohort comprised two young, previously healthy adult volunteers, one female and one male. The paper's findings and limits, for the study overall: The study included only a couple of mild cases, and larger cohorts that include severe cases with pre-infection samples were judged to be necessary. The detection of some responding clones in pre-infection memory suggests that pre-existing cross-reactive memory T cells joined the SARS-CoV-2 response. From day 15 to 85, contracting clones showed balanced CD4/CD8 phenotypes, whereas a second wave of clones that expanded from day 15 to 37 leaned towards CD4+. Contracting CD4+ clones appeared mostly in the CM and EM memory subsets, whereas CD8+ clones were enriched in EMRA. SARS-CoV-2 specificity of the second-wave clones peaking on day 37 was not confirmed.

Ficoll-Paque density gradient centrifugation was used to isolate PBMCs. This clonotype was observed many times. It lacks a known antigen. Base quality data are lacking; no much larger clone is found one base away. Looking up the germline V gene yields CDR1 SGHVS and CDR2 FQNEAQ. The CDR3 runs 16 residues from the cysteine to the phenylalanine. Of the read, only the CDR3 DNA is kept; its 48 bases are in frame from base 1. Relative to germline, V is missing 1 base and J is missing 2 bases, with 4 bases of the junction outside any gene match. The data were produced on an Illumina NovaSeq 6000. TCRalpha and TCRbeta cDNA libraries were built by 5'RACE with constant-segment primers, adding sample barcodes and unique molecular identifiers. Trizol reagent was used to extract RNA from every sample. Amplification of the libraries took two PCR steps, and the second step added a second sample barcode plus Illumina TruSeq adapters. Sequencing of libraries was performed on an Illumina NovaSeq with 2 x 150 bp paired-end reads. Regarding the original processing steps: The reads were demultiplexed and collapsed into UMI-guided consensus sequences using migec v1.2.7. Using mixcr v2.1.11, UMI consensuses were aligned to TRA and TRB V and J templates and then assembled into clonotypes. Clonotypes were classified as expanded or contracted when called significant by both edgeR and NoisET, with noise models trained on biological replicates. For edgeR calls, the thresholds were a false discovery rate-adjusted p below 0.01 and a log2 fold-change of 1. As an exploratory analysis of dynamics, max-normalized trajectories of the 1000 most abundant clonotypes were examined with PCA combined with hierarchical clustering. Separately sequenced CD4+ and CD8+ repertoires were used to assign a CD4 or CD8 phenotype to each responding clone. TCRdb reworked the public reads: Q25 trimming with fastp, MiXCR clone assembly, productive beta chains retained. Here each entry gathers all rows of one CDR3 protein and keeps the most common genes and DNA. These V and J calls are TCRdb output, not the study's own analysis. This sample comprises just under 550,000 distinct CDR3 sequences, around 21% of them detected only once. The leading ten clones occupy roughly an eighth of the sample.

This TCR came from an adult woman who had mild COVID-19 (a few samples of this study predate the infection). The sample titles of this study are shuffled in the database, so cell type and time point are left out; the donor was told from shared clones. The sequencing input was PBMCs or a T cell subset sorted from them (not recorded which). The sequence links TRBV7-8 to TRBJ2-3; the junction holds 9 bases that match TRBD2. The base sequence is TGTGCCAGCAGCTTAGGTCTAGCGGGGATCACAGATACGCAGTATTTT. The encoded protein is CASSLGLAGITDTQYF.